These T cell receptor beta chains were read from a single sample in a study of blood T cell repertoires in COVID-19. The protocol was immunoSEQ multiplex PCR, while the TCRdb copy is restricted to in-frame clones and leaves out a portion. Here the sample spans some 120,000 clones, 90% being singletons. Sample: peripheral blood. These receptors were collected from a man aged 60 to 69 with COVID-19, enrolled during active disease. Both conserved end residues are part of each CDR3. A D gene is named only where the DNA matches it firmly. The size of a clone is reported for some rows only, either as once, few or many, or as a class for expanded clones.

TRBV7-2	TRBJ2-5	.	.	TGTGCCAGCAGCTCGGGACATAGGTTGTCCCAGTACTTC	CASSSGHRLSQYF
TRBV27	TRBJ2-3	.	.	TGTGCCAGCAGTTTACGGGAGAGCGGCACAGATACGCAGTATTTT	CASSLRESGTDTQYF
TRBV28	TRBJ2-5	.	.	TGTGCCAGCAGTCCCCACTTTGATGACGGGAAAGGGTCTCAAGAGACCCAGTACTTC	CASSPHFDDGKGSQETQYF
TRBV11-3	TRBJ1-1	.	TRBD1	TGTGCCAGCAGCCTGGGGACAGGGTTGAACACTGAAGCTTTCTTT	CASSLGTGLNTEAFF
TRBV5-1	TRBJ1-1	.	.	TGCGCCAGCAGAAGGACGGCGGGGGACACTGAAGCTTTCTTT	CASRRTAGDTEAFF
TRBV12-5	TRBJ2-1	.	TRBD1	TGTGCTAGTGGTTTGGTACGTAGGACAGGCCCCTACAATGAGCAGTTCTTC	CASGLVRRTGPYNEQFF
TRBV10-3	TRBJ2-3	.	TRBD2	TGTGCCATCAGTGAGTCAAGCGGGAGGGCCAAAGATACGCAGTATTTT	CAISESSGRAKDTQYF
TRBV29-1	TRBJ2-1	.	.	TGCAGCGTTGATCAATTTGACACCTCGAGCTACAATGAGCAGTTCTTC	CSVDQFDTSSYNEQFF
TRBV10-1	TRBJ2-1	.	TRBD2	TGCGCCAGCAGTGAGAAGAAGCGGGAAGTCCATGAGCAGTTCTTC	CASSEKKREVHEQFF
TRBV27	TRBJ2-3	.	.	TGTGCCAGCAGTAGGGGAGGTCCAGATACGCAGTATTTT	CASSRGGPDTQYF
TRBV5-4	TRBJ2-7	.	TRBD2	TGTGCCAGCAGCAAGCCGGGACTAGCGGCTTCTGAGCAGTACTTC	CASSKPGLAASEQYF
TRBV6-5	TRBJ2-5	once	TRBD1	TGTGCCAGCGGACGACAGGGGTCGCGAGAGACCCAGTACTTC	CASGRQGSRETQYF
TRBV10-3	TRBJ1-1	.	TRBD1	TGTGCCATCACCTTCGGACAGGGGTACACTGAAGCTTTCTTT	CAITFGQGYTEAFF
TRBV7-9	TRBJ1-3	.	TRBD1	TGTGCCAGCAGCTTGGACAGGGATGCTGGAAACACCATATATTTT	CASSLDRDAGNTIYF
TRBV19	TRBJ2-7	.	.	TGTGCCAGTAGTAACCCCGGGACTTCATCCTACGAGCAGTACTTC	CASSNPGTSSYEQYF